This passage covers 7 T cell receptor beta chains from one sample sequenced in a study of blood T cells in healthy people across ages (dated by TCRdb to the mid-2010s). Libraries were prepared through 5' RACE. Instrument used: Illumina HiSeq 2500. A second PCR of roughly 7 to 12 cycles was performed with a sample-barcoded 5' primer and a J-beta primer mix. The public reads were quality trimmed at Q25 with fastp and then assembled into clones with MiXCR by TCRdb, keeping productive beta chains. All rows with the same CDR3 protein become a single entry with the most common DNA and genes. The sample table records hundreds of thousands of distinct CDR3 sequences; 20% to 25% of these occur just once. The ten largest clones represent roughly 3.6% of the sample. The sequenced material came from blood. These receptor sequences come from a man in his 70s in good health.

This clonotype was seen more than once but under ten times. The V gene is TRBV7-2, the J gene TRBJ2-5; D call uncertain. CDR1 SGHTA and CDR2 FQGNSA come from the germline V gene. The CDR3 consists of 17 residues. Trimming left V 5 bases short and J 0 bases short, with 19 bases between. DNA for the CDR3: TGTGCCAGCAGCCCCCCTGGCGCCTTGGGGTACCAAGAGACCCAGTACTTC. Amino acids: CASSPPGALGYQETQYF. Supplemented by reference TRBV7-2 and TRBJ2-5, the full variable domain reads GAGVSQSPSNKVTEKGKDVELRCDPISGHTALYWYRQSLGQGLEFLIYFQGNSAPDKSGLPSDRFSAERTGGSVSTLTIQRTQQEDSAVYLCASSPPGALGYQETQYFGPGTRLLVL.

This rearrangement joins TRBV14 to TRBJ1-4; D might be TRBD1 (6 bases). V gave up 4 bases and J gave up 4 bases, with 13 bases separating them. This CDR3 comprises 15 residues. Germline CDR1 is SGHDN and CDR2 is FVKESK. CDR3 DNA sequence: TGTGCCAGCAGCCTAGGAGGACAGCTTAATGAAAAACTGTTTTTT. As protein: CASSLGGQLNEKLFF.

This clonotype has ten or more counts. The junction departs from the called germline gene at one end, perhaps through a read error. The chain uses TRBV7-7 and TRBJ2-5; D possibly corresponds to TRBD1 (6 bases). The CDR3 totals 15 residues. Germline CDR1 is SSHAT and CDR2 is FNYEAQ (reference sequence). The CDR3 region has the DNA TGTGCTAGCAGCCGACAAACAGGGTCCCAAGAGACCCAGTACTTC. Residues: CASSRQTGSQETQYF.

This chain links TRBV7-6 with TRBJ2-5, with D possibly TRBD1 on 6 matching bases. The J call could be wrong; TRBJ2-7 is a better fit for the DNA end. Germline lookup yields CDR1 SGHVS and CDR2 FNYEAQ. This CDR3 contains 16 residues. CDR3 loop: CASSSQGKVVSYEQYF. The CDR3 region has the DNA TGTGCCAGCAGCTCCCAGGGGAAGGTGGTCTCCTACGAGCAGTACTTC.

This rearrangement joins TRBV5-1 to TRBJ2-3, with D perhaps TRBD2 (5 bases). CDR3 length: 15 residues. From germline, CDR1 is SGHRS and CDR2 YFSETQ. Trimming left V 2 bases short and J 0 bases short, with 10 bases between. Written as DNA, the CDR3 is TGCGCCAGCAGCTTTACGGGATTAAGCACAGATACGCAGTATTTT. It translates to CASSFTGLSTDTQYF.

The chain has TRBV5-1 and TRBJ2-2, with D possibly TRBD1 on 6 matching bases. The CDR3 has 16 amino acids. V was trimmed by 1 base and J by 0 bases, leaving 10 bases between them. CDR1 and CDR2 from the germline V gene are SGHRS and YFSETQ. In nucleotides, the CDR3 is TGCGCCAGCAGCTTGTTGGGGACATCGAACACCGGGGAGCTGTTTTTT. Amino acids: CASSLLGTSNTGELFF.

This clonotype was detected only a few times. The chain combines TRBV29-1 with TRBJ1-5; D unresolved. Germline CDR1 is SQVTM and CDR2 is ANQGSEA. V was trimmed by 7 bases and J by 4 bases, leaving 11 bases between them. CDR3 length equals 12 residues. Here the CDR3 DNA reads TGCAGCGCCAGACACGGAAATCAGCCCCAGCATTTT. Translation: CSARHGNQPQHF.